This TCR beta chain was identified in a study of cytomegalovirus exposure and HLA in healthy donors. Whole-study findings and limits: When analyzed later, a missense DCLRE1C variant was found to be linked to TCR beta V- and J-gene trimming.

With respect to this clone: Its antigen is undetermined.

The PCR contained 60 Vbeta and 13 Jbeta primers. The method was immunoSEQ multiplex PCR; TCRdb's version includes in-frame clones alone and lacks a portion of them. The sample includes about 160,000 clones, roughly four fifths of them seen just once. V was trimmed by 5 bases and J by 2 bases, leaving 12 bases between them. Germline CDR1 reads MDHEN; CDR2 reads SYDVKM. The CDR3 has 14 amino acids. The donors, nominally healthy at sampling, likely had unrecorded immune exposures. The chain combines TRBV28 with TRBJ1-2; TRBD1 is a possible D gene (6 bases). The material sequenced was PBMCs. The receptor was derived from a man in his fifties in good health and CMV-seropositive. CDR3 DNA: TGTGCCAGCAGTCCCCGGACAGACAACTATGGCTACACCTTC. This codes for CASSPRTDNYGYTF.